The clone carrying this TCR beta chain was counted many times. Its target is not known. This sample was included in a study of T cells in Graves' hyperthyroidism and ophthalmopathy. General study points: Ophthalmopathy could be told apart from stable hyperthyroidism with a 13 V-J model.

Those patients with uncontrolled infection, other autoimmune disease, pregnancy or lactation were excluded. Trimming took 3 bases from V and 2 from J; bases not matched to a gene: 2. This CDR3 comprises 15 residues. Germline CDR1 reads SEHNR; CDR2 reads FQNEAQ (reference sequence). What was amplified from RNA transcripts were TCR beta CDR3 regions. The HTBI primer set drove a first-round RT-PCR of the TCR CDR3. TCRdb recomputed calls from the multiplex PCR reads with MiXCR, one row per CDR3 protein. The sample consists of around 600,000 distinct CDR3 sequences, more than 15% of them appearing once. The clonotype comes from a woman aged 40 to 50 with Graves' ophthalmopathy. The sample taken for sequencing was blood. The chain uses TRBV7-9 and TRBJ2-2; 8 nucleotides line up with TRBD1. As DNA, the CDR3 is TGTGCCAGCAGCTTGACAGGGGTTAACACCGGGGAGCTGTTTTTT. It specifies CASSLTGVNTGELFF.